These T cell receptor beta chains were read from a single sample in a study of OX40 agonist ivuxolimab in advanced cancers. Clones were read by immunoSEQ multiplex PCR, and TCRdb kept only the in-frame ones, dropping some. The profile shows 78,000 or so clones, approximately 86% of them singletons. The sample consisted of CD4+ or CD8+ T cells sorted from blood, taken in a trial of the OX40 agonist ivuxolimab. The receptors derive from an adult with an advanced solid tumor such as melanoma, head and neck, liver or kidney cancer. Each CDR3 is given with its conserved first and last residue. Fields, in order: D gene, CDR3 length, J gene, V gene, clone size, CDR3 protein, CDR3 DNA. The D gene is left open where the match is weak. Clone size, where shown, is once, few, many, or a class for clones that have expanded.

d_gene: NA; len: 12; j_gene: TRBJ1-5; v_gene: TRBV19; abundance: NA; CDR3aa: CASMKPNQPQHF; CDR3nt: TGTGCCAGTATGAAACCCAATCAGCCCCAGCATTTT
d_gene: NA; len: 15; j_gene: TRBJ1-2; v_gene: TRBV28; abundance: NA; CDR3aa: CASSVPDSTGYGYTF; CDR3nt: TGTGCCAGCAGTGTACCCGACTCCACAGGGTATGGCTACACCTTC
d_gene: NA; len: 14; j_gene: TRBJ2-1; v_gene: TRBV27; abundance: NA; CDR3aa: CASSLRVSRDEQFF; CDR3nt: TGTGCCAGCAGTTTAAGAGTCTCTCGTGATGAGCAGTTCTTC
d_gene: NA; len: 13; j_gene: TRBJ1-4; v_gene: TRBV19; abundance: NA; CDR3aa: CASSIDLMRDKIF; CDR3nt: TGTGCCAGTAGTATAGATCTTATGCGGGACAAGATTTTT
d_gene: NA; len: 15; j_gene: TRBJ1-1; v_gene: TRBV4-1; abundance: NA; CDR3aa: CASSPRGGLNTEAFF; CDR3nt: TGCGCCAGCAGCCCGCGGGGCGGGTTGAACACTGAAGCTTTCTTT
d_gene: NA; len: 15; j_gene: TRBJ1-1; v_gene: TRBV27; abundance: NA; CDR3aa: CASSFSRAGHTEAFF; CDR3nt: TGTGCCAGCAGTTTCTCTCGGGCGGGACACACTGAAGCTTTCTTT
d_gene: NA; len: 12; j_gene: TRBJ2-7; v_gene: TRBV28; abundance: few; CDR3aa: CASTVGRYEQYF; CDR3nt: TGTGCCAGCACCGTGGGACGCTACGAGCAGTACTTC
d_gene: TRBD1; len: 16; j_gene: TRBJ2-2; v_gene: TRBV7-2; abundance: NA; CDR3aa: CASRPPGQGATGELFF; CDR3nt: TGTGCCAGCAGGCCACCGGGACAGGGGGCAACGGGGGAGCTGTTTTTT
d_gene: NA; len: 12; j_gene: TRBJ2-3; v_gene: TRBV15; abundance: NA; CDR3aa: CATRGVSDTQYF; CDR3nt: TGTGCCACGAGGGGGGTATCAGATACGCAGTATTTT
d_gene: NA; len: 12; j_gene: TRBJ1-4; v_gene: TRBV27; abundance: NA; CDR3aa: CASGVTNEKLFF; CDR3nt: TGTGCCAGCGGGGTCACTAATGAAAAACTGTTTTTT
d_gene: NA; len: 15; j_gene: TRBJ1-2; v_gene: TRBV7-8; abundance: NA; CDR3aa: CASSLRLAGTYGYTF; CDR3nt: TGTGCCAGCAGCTTAAGGCTTGCCGGGACCTATGGCTACACCTTC
d_gene: NA; len: 14; j_gene: TRBJ1-2; v_gene: TRBV2; abundance: NA; CDR3aa: CASSEQGPIDGYTF; CDR3nt: TGTGCCAGCAGTGAGCAGGGGCCTATCGATGGCTACACCTTC
d_gene: NA; len: 12; j_gene: TRBJ1-1; v_gene: TRBV30; abundance: NA; CDR3aa: CAWVGATTEAFF; CDR3nt: TGTGCCTGGGTGGGGGCTACGACTGAAGCTTTCTTT
d_gene: NA; len: 13; j_gene: TRBJ1-2; v_gene: TRBV10-3; abundance: NA; CDR3aa: CAISDPRVRGYTF; CDR3nt: TGTGCCATCAGTGATCCCCGGGTCCGAGGCTACACCTTC
d_gene: NA; len: 12; j_gene: TRBJ1-1; v_gene: TRBV4-1; abundance: few; CDR3aa: CASSQGSAEAFF; CDR3nt: TGCGCCAGCAGCCAAGGTAGTGCTGAAGCTTTCTTT
d_gene: TRBD1; len: 16; j_gene: TRBJ1-1; v_gene: TRBV2; abundance: NA; CDR3aa: CASSERQGALGSGAFF; CDR3nt: TGTGCCAGCAGTGAGAGACAGGGGGCGCTTGGGTCCGGAGCTTTCTTT
d_gene: NA; len: 16; j_gene: TRBJ1-6; v_gene: TRBV6-5; abundance: NA; CDR3aa: CASSYGSAGNNSPLHF; CDR3nt: TGTGCCAGCAGTTACGGATCGGCGGGGAATAATTCACCCCTCCACTTT
d_gene: TRBD1; len: 13; j_gene: TRBJ1-6; v_gene: TRBV30; abundance: NA; CDR3aa: CAWRSTGESPLHF; CDR3nt: TGTGCCTGGAGAAGTACAGGGGAATCACCCCTCCACTTT
d_gene: NA; len: 12; j_gene: TRBJ2-3; v_gene: TRBV29-1; abundance: NA; CDR3aa: CSVDFPTDTQYF; CDR3nt: TGCAGCGTTGACTTTCCCACAGATACGCAGTATTTT
d_gene: NA; len: 15; j_gene: TRBJ2-1; v_gene: TRBV15; abundance: NA; CDR3aa: CATSREAASYNEQFF; CDR3nt: TGTGCCACCAGCAGAGAGGCGGCCTCCTACAATGAGCAGTTCTTC
d_gene: TRBD2; len: 15; j_gene: TRBJ2-7; v_gene: TRBV10-3; abundance: NA; CDR3aa: CAISELAGGPGEQYF; CDR3nt: TGTGCCATCAGTGAGTTAGCGGGGGGGCCTGGCGAGCAGTACTTC
d_gene: NA; len: 17; j_gene: TRBJ1-2; v_gene: TRBV9; abundance: NA; CDR3aa: CASSSDKGRMGNYGYTF; CDR3nt: TGTGCCAGCTCGTCGGATAAAGGACGGATGGGGAACTATGGCTACACCTTC
d_gene: TRBD1; len: 11; j_gene: TRBJ2-7; v_gene: TRBV20-1; abundance: NA; CDR3aa: CSAGTGKEQYF; CDR3nt: TGCAGTGCAGGGACAGGGAAAGAGCAGTACTTC
d_gene: TRBD1; len: 14; j_gene: TRBJ1-1; v_gene: TRBV28; abundance: NA; CDR3aa: CASSSRGRSTEAFF; CDR3nt: TGTGCCAGCAGCTCCAGGGGGCGATCCACTGAAGCTTTCTTT
d_gene: TRBD1; len: 15; j_gene: TRBJ2-5; v_gene: TRBV2; abundance: NA; CDR3aa: CASSRGQANQETQYF; CDR3nt: TGTGCCAGCAGCCGGGGACAGGCCAACCAAGAGACCCAGTACTTC
d_gene: NA; len: 16; j_gene: TRBJ2-6; v_gene: TRBV28; abundance: NA; CDR3aa: CASITGIPTGANVLTF; CDR3nt: TGTGCCAGCATTACAGGGATACCAACTGGGGCCAACGTCCTGACTTTC
d_gene: TRBD1; len: 13; j_gene: TRBJ1-2; v_gene: TRBV28; abundance: once; CDR3aa: CASRRDRAPGYTF; CDR3nt: TGTGCCAGCCGCCGGGACAGGGCGCCCGGCTACACCTTC
d_gene: TRBD2; len: 14; j_gene: TRBJ2-2; v_gene: TRBV5-1; abundance: once; CDR3aa: CASSWTSAAGELFF; CDR3nt: TGCGCCAGCAGCTGGACTAGCGCGGCCGGGGAGCTGTTTTTT
d_gene: NA; len: 12; j_gene: TRBJ1-1; v_gene: TRBV7-9; abundance: NA; CDR3aa: CASSLALTEAFF; CDR3nt: TGTGCCAGCAGCTTAGCCCTCACTGAAGCTTTCTTT